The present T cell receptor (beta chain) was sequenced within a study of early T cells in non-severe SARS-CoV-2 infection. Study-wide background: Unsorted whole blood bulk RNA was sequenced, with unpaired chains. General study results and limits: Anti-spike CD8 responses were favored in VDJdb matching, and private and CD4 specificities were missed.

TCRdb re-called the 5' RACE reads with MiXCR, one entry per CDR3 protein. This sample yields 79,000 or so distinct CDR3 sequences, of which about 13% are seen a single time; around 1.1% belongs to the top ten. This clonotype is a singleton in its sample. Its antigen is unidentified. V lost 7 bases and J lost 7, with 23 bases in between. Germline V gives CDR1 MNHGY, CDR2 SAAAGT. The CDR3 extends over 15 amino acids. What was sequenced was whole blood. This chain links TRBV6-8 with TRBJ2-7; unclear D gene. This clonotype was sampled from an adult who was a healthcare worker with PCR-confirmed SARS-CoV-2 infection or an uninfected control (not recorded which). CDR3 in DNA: TGTGCCAGCAAGGCCCAGGCCTACATCCTTCATGAGCAGTACTTC. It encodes CASKAQAYILHEQYF.